This TCR beta chain stems from a study of T cell changes during pregnancy in multiple sclerosis. From germline, CDR1 is ENHRY and CDR2 SYGVKD. V gave up 8 bases and J gave up 8 bases, with 12 bases separating them. This CDR3 has 12 residues. Libraries were prepared by immunoSEQ multiplex PCR; TCRdb keeps only in-frame clonotypes and omits some of them. The sample yields some 42,000 clones, 87% seen once. This TCR was sampled from a female donor with multiple sclerosis, enrolled in a pregnancy study. Material: CD4+ T cells from peripheral blood mononuclear cells, obtained after pregnancy. The chain joins TRBV10-3 to TRBJ1-4; D is uncertain. In DNA, the CDR3 is TGTGCCATCCGCGGAGAGGTGGAAAAACTGTTTTTT. This translates into CAIRGEVEKLFF.